This is a list of T cell receptor beta chains from one sample in a study of T cell responses to AZD1222 COVID-19 vaccine. Generated by immunoSEQ multiplex PCR, the TCRdb table keeps only in-frame clones and is missing some. The sample includes approximately 68,000 clones, approximately 88% of them seen just once. Sample: peripheral blood, taken on day 0 of AZD1222 vaccination. The receptors here all came from an adult in good health. Each CDR3 is given with its conserved first and last residue. A D gene is named only where the DNA matches it firmly. Size is stated for part of the rows, as once, few or many counts, or as a class when the clone is expanded.

>-|TRBJ2-2|TRBV5-8|-
CASSNRANTGELFF
TGTGCCAGCAGTAACAGGGCGAACACCGGGGAGCTGTTTTTT
>-|TRBJ2-2|TRBV27|TRBD1
CASRPRQGPNTGELFF
TGTGCCAGCAGACCCCGACAGGGGCCGAACACCGGGGAGCTGTTTTTT
>few|TRBJ1-5|TRBV6-6|TRBD1
CASRGQGNQPQHF
TGTGCCAGCAGGGGACAGGGAAATCAGCCCCAGCATTTT
>-|TRBJ1-2|TRBV28|-
CASRRPPSDGYTF
TGTGCCAGCAGGAGGCCCCCCTCGGATGGCTACACCTTC
>-|TRBJ1-2|TRBV3-1/TRBV3-2|TRBD1
CASSPKWEDRGRLSLSKDYGYTF
TGTGCCAGCAGCCCGAAGTGGGAGGACAGGGGGCGCCTAAGTCTCTCCAAGGACTATGGCTACACCTTC
>-|TRBJ2-7|TRBV27|TRBD1
CASSWGQGLGEQYF
TGTGCCAGCAGTTGGGGACAGGGGCTCGGCGAGCAGTACTTC
>-|TRBJ1-5|TRBV19|-
CASSIFGSGDQPQHF
TGTGCCAGTAGTATTTTTGGCTCGGGGGATCAGCCCCAGCATTTT
>-|TRBJ1-2|TRBV5-6|TRBD1
CASSSDRLGYTF
TGTGCCAGCAGCTCGGACAGGCTTGGCTACACCTTC
>-|TRBJ1-6|TRBV19|-
CASMGHPVLYNSPLHF
TGTGCCAGTATGGGACATCCCGTCTTATATAATTCACCCCTCCACTTT
>-|TRBJ2-7|TRBV2|-
CASRPDLRYEQYF
TGTGCCAGCAGGCCTGACCTTAGATACGAGCAGTACTTC